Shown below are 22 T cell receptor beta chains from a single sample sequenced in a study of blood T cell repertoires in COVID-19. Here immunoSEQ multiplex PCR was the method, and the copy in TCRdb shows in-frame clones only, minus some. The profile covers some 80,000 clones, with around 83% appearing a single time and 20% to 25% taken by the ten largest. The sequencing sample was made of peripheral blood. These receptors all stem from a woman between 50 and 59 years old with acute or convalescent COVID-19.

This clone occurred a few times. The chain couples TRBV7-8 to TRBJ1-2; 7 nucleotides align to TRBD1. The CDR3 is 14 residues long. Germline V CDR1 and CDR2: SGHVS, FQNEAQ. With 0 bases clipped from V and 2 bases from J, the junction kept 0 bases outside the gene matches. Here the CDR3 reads CASSLADRNYGYTF. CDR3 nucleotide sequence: TGTGCCAGCAGCTTAGCGGACAGGAACTATGGCTACACCTTC.

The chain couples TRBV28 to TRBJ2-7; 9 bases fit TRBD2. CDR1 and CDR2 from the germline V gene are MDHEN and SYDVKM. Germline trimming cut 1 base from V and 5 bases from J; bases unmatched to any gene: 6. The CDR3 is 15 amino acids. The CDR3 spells CASSLFGSGRDEQYF. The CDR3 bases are TGTGCCAGCAGTTTATTCGGTAGCGGGAGAGACGAGCAGTACTTC.

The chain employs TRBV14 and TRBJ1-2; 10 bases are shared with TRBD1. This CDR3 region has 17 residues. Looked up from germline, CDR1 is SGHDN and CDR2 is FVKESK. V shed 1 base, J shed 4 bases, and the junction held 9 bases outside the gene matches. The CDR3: CASSQVGRDRGFYGYTF. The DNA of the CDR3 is TGTGCCAGCAGCCAAGTGGGAAGGGACAGGGGATTCTATGGCTACACCTTC.

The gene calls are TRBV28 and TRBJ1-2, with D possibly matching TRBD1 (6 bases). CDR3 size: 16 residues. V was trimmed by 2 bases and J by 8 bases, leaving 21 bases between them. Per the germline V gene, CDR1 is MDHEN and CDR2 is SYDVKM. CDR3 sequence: CASSLGPRFGQWGYTF. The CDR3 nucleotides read TGTGCCAGCAGTTTAGGTCCGCGTTTCGGACAGTGGGGCTACACCTTC.

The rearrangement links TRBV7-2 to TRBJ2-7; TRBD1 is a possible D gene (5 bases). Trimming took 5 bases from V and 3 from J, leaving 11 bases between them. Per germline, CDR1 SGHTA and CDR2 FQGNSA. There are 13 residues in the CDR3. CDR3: CASSPSTGYEQYF. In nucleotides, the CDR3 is TGTGCCAGCAGCCCAAGCACAGGCTACGAGCAGTACTTC.

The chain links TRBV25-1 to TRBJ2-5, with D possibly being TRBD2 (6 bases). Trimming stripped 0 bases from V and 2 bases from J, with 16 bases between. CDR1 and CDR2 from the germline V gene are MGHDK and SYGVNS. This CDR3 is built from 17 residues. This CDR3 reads CASSEYSASAPQETQYF. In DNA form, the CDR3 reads TGTGCCAGCAGTGAATATTCGGCTAGCGCACCTCAAGAGACCCAGTACTTC.

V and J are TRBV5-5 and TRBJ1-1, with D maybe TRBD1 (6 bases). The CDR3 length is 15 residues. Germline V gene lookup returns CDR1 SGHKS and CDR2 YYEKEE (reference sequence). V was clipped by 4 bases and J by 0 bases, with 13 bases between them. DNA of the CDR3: TGTGCCAGCAGCGTTACAGGGAAGGTGAACACTGAAGCTTTCTTT. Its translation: CASSVTGKVNTEAFF.

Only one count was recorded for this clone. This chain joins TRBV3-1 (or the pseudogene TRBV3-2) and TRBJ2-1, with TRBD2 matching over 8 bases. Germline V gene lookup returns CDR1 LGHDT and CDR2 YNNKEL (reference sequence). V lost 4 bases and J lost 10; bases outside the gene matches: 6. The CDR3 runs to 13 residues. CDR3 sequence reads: CASSPGLGGEQFF. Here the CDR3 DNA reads TGTGCCAGCAGCCCGGGACTAGGAGGCGAGCAGTTCTTC.

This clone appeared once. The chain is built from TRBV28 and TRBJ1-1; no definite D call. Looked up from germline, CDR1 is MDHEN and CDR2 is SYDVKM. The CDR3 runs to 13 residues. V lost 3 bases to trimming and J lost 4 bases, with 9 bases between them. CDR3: CASSFGQRTEAFF. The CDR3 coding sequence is TGTGCCAGCAGTTTTGGCCAGCGCACTGAAGCTTTCTTT.

The CDR3 bases are TGTGCAAGTCGCTTAGAACAGGGGGCAGATACCGGGGAGCTGTTTTTT. Its translation is CASRLEQGADTGELFF. This chain joins TRBV12-2 and TRBJ2-2; the DNA was not used to check the table's D call, TRBD1. TRBV12-2 is classified as a pseudogene. The CDR3 runs to 16 residues.

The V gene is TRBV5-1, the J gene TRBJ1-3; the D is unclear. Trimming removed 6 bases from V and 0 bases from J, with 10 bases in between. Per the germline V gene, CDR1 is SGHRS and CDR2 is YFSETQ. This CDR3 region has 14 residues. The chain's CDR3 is CASTRGPSGNTIYF. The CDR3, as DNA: TGCGCCAGCACTCGAGGGCCCTCTGGAAACACCATATATTTT.

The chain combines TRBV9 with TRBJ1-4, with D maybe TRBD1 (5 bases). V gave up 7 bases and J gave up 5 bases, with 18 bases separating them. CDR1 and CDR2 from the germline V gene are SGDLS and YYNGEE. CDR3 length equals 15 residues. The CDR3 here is CASSLGASLNEKLFF. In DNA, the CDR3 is TGTGCCAGCTCTCTTGGGGCCTCGTTAAATGAAAAACTGTTTTTT.

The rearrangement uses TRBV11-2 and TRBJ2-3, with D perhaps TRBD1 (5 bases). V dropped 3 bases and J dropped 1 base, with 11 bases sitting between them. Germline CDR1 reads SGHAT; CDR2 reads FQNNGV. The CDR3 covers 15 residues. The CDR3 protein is CASSFRVLGTDTQYF. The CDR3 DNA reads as TGTGCCAGCAGCTTCAGGGTTCTCGGCACAGATACGCAGTATTTT.

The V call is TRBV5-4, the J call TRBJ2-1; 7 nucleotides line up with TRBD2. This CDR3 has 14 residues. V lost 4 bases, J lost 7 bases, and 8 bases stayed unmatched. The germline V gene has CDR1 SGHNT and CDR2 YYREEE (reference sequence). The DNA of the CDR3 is TGTGCCAGCAGCCGTCGGGGGGAAGTAAATGAGCAGTTCTTC. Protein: CASSRRGEVNEQFF.

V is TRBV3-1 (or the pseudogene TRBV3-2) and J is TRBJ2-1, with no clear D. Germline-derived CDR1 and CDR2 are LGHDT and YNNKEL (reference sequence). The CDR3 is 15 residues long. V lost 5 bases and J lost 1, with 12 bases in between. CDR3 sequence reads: CASSALSSSYNEQFF. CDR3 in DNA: TGTGCCAGCAGCGCGTTGAGCTCTTCCTACAATGAGCAGTTCTTC.

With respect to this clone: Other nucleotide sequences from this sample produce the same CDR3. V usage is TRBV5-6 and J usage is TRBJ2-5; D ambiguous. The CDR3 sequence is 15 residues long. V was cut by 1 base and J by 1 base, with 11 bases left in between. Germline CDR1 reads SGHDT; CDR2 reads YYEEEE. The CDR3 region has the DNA TGTGCCAGCAGCTTGTGGTCCGGGTCCCAAGAGACCCAGTACTTC. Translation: CASSLWSGSQETQYF.

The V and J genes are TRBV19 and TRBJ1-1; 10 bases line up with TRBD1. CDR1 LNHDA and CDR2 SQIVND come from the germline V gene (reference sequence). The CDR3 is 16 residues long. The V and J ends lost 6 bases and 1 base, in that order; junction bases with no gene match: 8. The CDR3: CASRAGRDRGNTEAFF. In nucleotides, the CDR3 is TGTGCCAGTAGGGCGGGCCGGGACAGGGGGAACACTGAAGCTTTCTTT.

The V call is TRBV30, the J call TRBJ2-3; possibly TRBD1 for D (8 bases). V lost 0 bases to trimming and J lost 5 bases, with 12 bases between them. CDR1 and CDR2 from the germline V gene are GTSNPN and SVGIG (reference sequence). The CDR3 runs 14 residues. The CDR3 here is CAWSVQGGGDTQYF. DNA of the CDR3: TGTGCCTGGAGTGTACAGGGGGGGGGAGATACGCAGTATTTT.

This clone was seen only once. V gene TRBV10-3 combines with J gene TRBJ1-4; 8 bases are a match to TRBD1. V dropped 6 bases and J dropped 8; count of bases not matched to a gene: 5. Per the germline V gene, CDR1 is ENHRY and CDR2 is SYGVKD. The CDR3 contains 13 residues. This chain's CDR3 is CAIRQGANEKLFF. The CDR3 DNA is TGTGCCATCAGGCAGGGGGCAAACGAAAAACTGTTTTTT.

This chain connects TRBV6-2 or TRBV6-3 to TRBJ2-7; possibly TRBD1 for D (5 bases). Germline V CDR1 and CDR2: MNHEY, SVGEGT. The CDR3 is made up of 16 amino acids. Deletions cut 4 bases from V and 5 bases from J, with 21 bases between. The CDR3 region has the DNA TGTGCCAGCAGTTTGGGAAGGTGGCAGGGCGTCAACGAGCAGTACTTC. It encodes CASSLGRWQGVNEQYF.

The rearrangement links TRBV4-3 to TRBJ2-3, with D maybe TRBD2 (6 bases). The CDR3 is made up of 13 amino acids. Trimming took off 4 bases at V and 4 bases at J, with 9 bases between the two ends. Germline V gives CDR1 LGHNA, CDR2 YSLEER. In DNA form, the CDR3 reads TGCGCCAGCAGCCCCCTAGCGTCAGATACGCAGTATTTT. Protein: CASSPLASDTQYF.

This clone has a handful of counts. The CDR3 DNA reads as TGTGCCAGTTCGGCGGCAGGGGGACCCTACGAGCAGTACTTC. Translated: CASSAAGGPYEQYF. The rearrangement links TRBV6-5 to TRBJ2-7; 7 positions match TRBD1. The CDR3 runs to 14 residues. The germline gives CDR1 MNHEY, CDR2 SVGAGI. The trim removed 9 bases at V and 2 bases at J, leaving 10 bases unmatched.